Described below is a single TCR beta chain sequence and its context. Trimming removed 2 bases from V and 3 bases from J, with 14 bases in between. Germline V gives CDR1 MNHEY, CDR2 SVGAGI. The CDR3 sequence is 15 residues long. The source of the sample is a study of blood T cell repertoires in COVID-19. Across the study: Samples representing acute and convalescent COVID-19 were sourced from the United States, Italy and Spain.

In the source study's methods: Amplification of reference gene primers provided the estimated nucleated cell counts. Using immunoSEQ multiplex PCR, the repertoire was profiled, and TCRdb retains in-frame clones only, with some absent. V, J and clone size are taken as reported in that table, and D and trimming were inferred from the DNA itself. Among 45,000 to 65,000 clones listed, around 90% were seen once. The TCR originated in a human donor in a cohort sampled during active COVID-19. This sequence joins TRBV6-5 and TRBJ2-7; possible D gene TRBD1, 6 bases. The source material was peripheral blood. The CDR3 sequence: CASSYSIQGIYEQYF. Written as DNA, the CDR3 is TGTGCCAGCAGTTACAGTATCCAGGGGATCTACGAGCAGTACTTC.